This entry lists 18 T cell receptor beta chains sequenced from one sample in a study of blood T cell repertoires in COVID-19. Using immunoSEQ multiplex PCR, the repertoire was profiled, and TCRdb retains in-frame clones only, with some absent. The sample lists around 30,000 clones, about 84% occurring once. The sample consisted of peripheral blood. The receptors originated from a woman aged 80 or over with acute or convalescent COVID-19.

J is TRBJ2-7 and V is TRBV19; D is unclear. Germline CDR1 is LNHDA and CDR2 is SQIVND (reference sequence). The CDR3 covers 12 residues. The V end lost 6 bases, the J end lost 0 bases, and 6 bases lay between the germline ends. This CDR3 is CASSGRSYEQYF. Written as DNA, the CDR3 is TGTGCCAGTAGCGGTCGCTCCTACGAGCAGTACTTC.

Only one count was recorded for this clone. In the same sample, other DNA sequences code for this CDR3. The rearrangement links TRBV19 to TRBJ2-1; possibly TRBD2 for D (7 bases). Germline V gives CDR1 LNHDA, CDR2 SQIVND (reference sequence). The germline V and J ends were trimmed by 2 bases and 6 bases, with 20 bases remaining between them. This CDR3 comprises 17 residues. This CDR3 is CASSIRPGGGRGNEQFF. The CDR3 bases are TGTGCCAGTAGTATACGGCCGGGCGGGGGCCGGGGCAATGAGCAGTTCTTC.

V and J are TRBV10-1 and TRBJ2-1, with D possibly being TRBD2 (6 bases). Germline loops: CDR1 WNHNN, CDR2 SYGVQD (reference sequence). V dropped 5 bases and J dropped 5 bases, with 13 bases sitting between them. CDR3 length: 14 residues. The CDR3 is CASSPLGLHNEQFF. The CDR3 nucleotides read TGCGCCAGCAGTCCTTTGGGACTTCACAATGAGCAGTTCTTC.

The chain combines TRBV6-2 or TRBV6-3 with TRBJ2-1; tentatively, D is TRBD1 (6 bases). The CDR3 consists of 14 residues. V was pared by 3 bases and J by 6 bases, with 12 bases between. CDR1 is MNHEY, CDR2 SVGEGT, per germline. The CDR3 sequence is CASSYVQGSNEQFF. The CDR3 nucleotides are TGTGCCAGCAGTTATGTCCAGGGGTCCAATGAGCAGTTCTTC.

The J gene is TRBJ1-1, the V gene TRBV2; TRBD1 agrees at 7 bases. Germline V gives CDR1 SNHLY, CDR2 FYNNEI. Trimming took 6 bases from V and 11 from J; bases not matched to a gene: 12. The CDR3 runs 13 residues. In DNA form, the CDR3 reads TGTGCCAGCAGCCGGGACAGAGGAATGTTGGCTTTCTTT. Protein sequence: CASSRDRGMLAFF.

J is TRBJ2-5 and V is TRBV27; D remains unclear. V was cut by 2 bases and J by 0 bases, with 4 bases left in between. The CDR3 runs 13 residues. Per germline, CDR1 MNHEY and CDR2 SMNVEV (reference sequence). DNA for the CDR3: TGTGCCAGCAGTTTACAATACCAAGAGACCCAGTACTTC. Its protein is CASSLQYQETQYF.

This clone has only one observation. The chain has TRBV6-5 and TRBJ2-2; no clear D. Germline V lookup: CDR1 MNHEY, CDR2 SVGAGI. V dropped 5 bases and J dropped 5 bases, with 3 bases sitting between them. The CDR3 covers 11 residues. Here the CDR3 reads CASSRTGELFF. CDR3 nucleotide sequence: TGTGCCAGCAGTCGGACCGGGGAGCTGTTTTTT.

The chain combines TRBV21-1 with TRBJ2-3; TRBD2, the table's D call, was not compared with the DNA. TRBV21-1 constitutes a pseudogene. The CDR3 is 16 amino acids. Here the CDR3 reads CASSKAEGSNTDTQYF. For the CDR3, the DNA is TGTGCCAGCAGCAAAGCCGAGGGCTCAAACACAGATACGCAGTATTTT.

The rearrangement joins TRBV14 to TRBJ2-3; 11 nucleotides line up with TRBD2. V gave up 0 bases and J gave up 0 bases; unmatched junction bases: 11. CDR3 length: 20 amino acids. Germline assignment: CDR1 SGHDN and CDR2 FVKESK. CDR3 sequence (DNA): TGTGCCAGCAGCCAAGATAGGTCTAGCGGGAGGCCGCCCAGCACAGATACGCAGTATTTT. Amino acid sequence: CASSQDRSSGRPPSTDTQYF.

The rearrangement joins TRBV27 to TRBJ1-2; the match to TRBD1 covers 7 bases. The ends lost 5 bases at V and 2 bases at J; junction bases unmatched: 5. This CDR3 contains 14 residues. CDR1 MNHEY and CDR2 SMNVEV come from the germline V gene (reference sequence). CDR3 loop: CASSPKDRNYGYTF. The CDR3 DNA reads as TGTGCCAGCAGTCCCAAGGACAGGAACTATGGCTACACCTTC.

CDR3 coding DNA: TGTGCCAGCAGAACGACAGGGTGGGATGAAAAACTGTTTTTT. Amino acid sequence: CASRTTGWDEKLFF. The chain links TRBV28 to TRBJ1-4, with 7 bases lining up with TRBD1. The CDR3 contains 14 residues. In germline, CDR1 is MDHEN, CDR2 SYDVKM. The ends lost 6 bases at V and 6 bases at J; junction bases unmatched: 7.

The gene calls are TRBV7-9 and TRBJ2-7, with 11 positions matching TRBD1. V shed 4 bases, J shed 7 bases, and the junction held 6 bases outside the gene matches. The germline V gene has CDR1 SEHNR and CDR2 FQNEAQ (reference sequence). The CDR3 extends over 14 amino acids. The CDR3 nucleotides are TGTGCCAGCAGCTCCGGGACAGGGGGATGGGAGCAGTACTTC. It yields the protein CASSSGTGGWEQYF.

The rearrangement uses TRBV11-2 and TRBJ2-5, with 10 bases fitting TRBD2. The V segment lost 6 bases and the J segment 3 bases; nucleotides outside the gene matches: 19. Germline V CDR1 and CDR2: SGHAT, FQNNGV. This CDR3 is 19 amino acids long. The CDR3 DNA reads TGTGCCAGCAGTGCCGACTCTCAGATAAGCGGGGGGGCAAAAGAGACCCAGTACTTC. It is translated as CASSADSQISGGAKETQYF. Variable domain in full (rest from reference TRBV11-2 and TRBJ2-5): EAGVAQSPRYKIIEKRQSVAFWCNPISGHATLYWYQQILGQGPKLLIQFQNNGVVDDSQLPKDRFSAERLKGVDSTLKIQPAKLEDSAVYLCASSADSQISGGAKETQYFGPGTRLLVL.

This chain links TRBV6-6 with TRBJ2-7; TRBD2 matches 9 bases. The trim removed 4 bases at V and 3 bases at J, leaving 7 bases unmatched. The CDR3 consists of 15 residues. CDR1 is MNHNY, CDR2 SVGAGI, per germline (reference sequence). CDR3 bases: TGTGCCAGCAGTTGGGGTCGGCGGGAGGGCTACGAGCAGTACTTC. The encoded protein is CASSWGRREGYEQYF.

This sequence joins TRBV9 and TRBJ2-7; D call uncertain. Germline CDR1 is SGDLS and CDR2 is YYNGEE. There are 14 residues in the CDR3. Trimming stripped 0 bases from V and 2 bases from J, with 9 bases between. The CDR3 DNA reads TGTGCCAGCAGCGTAGCACAAACTACCTACGAGCAGTACTTC. The encoded protein is CASSVAQTTYEQYF.

This sequence joins TRBV2 and TRBJ1-1, with 7 bases identical to TRBD1. V dropped 0 bases and J dropped 3; count of bases not matched to a gene: 4. Germline-derived CDR1 and CDR2 are SNHLY and FYNNEI. The CDR3 runs 15 residues. The CDR3 loop reads CASSEAFRGDTEAFF. In DNA, the CDR3 is TGTGCCAGCAGTGAAGCCTTCAGGGGGGACACTGAAGCTTTCTTT.

The CDR3 region has the DNA TGCAGCGTTGGGACAGGGGGCGGGTACACTGAAGCTTTCTTT. Protein sequence: CSVGTGGGYTEAFF. The rearrangement uses TRBV29-1 and TRBJ1-1; 11 bases agree with TRBD1. This CDR3 region has 14 residues. The germline V gene encodes CDR1 SQVTM and CDR2 ANQGSEA. J lost 3 bases, V lost 4 bases, and 4 bases had no gene match.

The chain links TRBV7-9 to TRBJ2-5; TRBD2 aligns across 10 bases. This CDR3 contains 14 residues. The germline CDR1 and CDR2 sequences are SEHNR and FQNEAQ (reference sequence). V dropped 5 bases and J dropped 5; count of bases not matched to a gene: 5. CDR3 protein: CASSKAGGYETQYF. The CDR3 DNA is TGTGCCAGCAGCAAAGCGGGGGGGTATGAGACCCAGTACTTC.